These T cell receptor beta chains were read from a single sample in a study of glioma-infiltrating T cells. One entry per CDR3 protein, called by TCRdb with MiXCR from the multiplex PCR reads. The table records about 380,000 distinct CDR3 sequences, roughly 41% of them present only once. The sequencing input was glioma tissue, nonneoplastic brain tissue, or PBMCs (not recorded which). These receptor sequences come from a human donor with low-grade glioma or glioblastoma, undergoing nonglioma brain surgery, or in good health (not recorded which). CDR3s include the opening cysteine and the closing phenylalanine or tryptophan. A D gene is named only where the DNA matches it firmly. Expanded clones are given a class, and other clones once, few, many or no size at all.

>15|NA|TRBJ2-7|TRBV3-1|NA
TGTGCCAGCAGCCAAGAAGGGGATAGCGTATACGAGCAGTACTTC
CASSQEGDSVYEQYF
>14|NA|TRBJ2-7|TRBV19|NA
TGTGCCAGTAATCCGGGACCCAGCTCCTACGAGCAGTACTTC
CASNPGPSSYEQYF
>14|TRBD2|TRBJ2-1|TRBV20-1|NA
TGCAGTGCTAGTTCTAGCGGGAGATACAATGAGCAGTTCTTC
CSASSSGRYNEQFF
>14|NA|TRBJ2-3|TRBV2|few
TGTGCCAGCCCGAAGTGGATGCTTCGGGATACGCAGTATTTT
CASPKWMLRDTQYF
>14|NA|TRBJ1-1|TRBV20-1|many
TGCAGTGTACCGGGACTGACGCAGAACACTGAAGCTTTCTTT
CSVPGLTQNTEAFF
>15|TRBD1|TRBJ1-2|TRBV27|NA
TGTGCCAGCAGTCCTTCGGGACAGGGTTACTATGGCTACACCTTC
CASSPSGQGYYGYTF
>14|NA|TRBJ2-7|TRBV5-4|once
TGTGCCAGCAGGCCCGGGACTCGACCCTACGAGCAGTACTTC
CASRPGTRPYEQYF
>14|NA|TRBJ1-5|TRBV6-1|many
TGTGCCAGCAGGCCGGGACACATCAATCAGCCCCAGCATTTT
CASRPGHINQPQHF
>16|TRBD2|TRBJ2-7|TRBV4-1|few
TGCGCCAGCAGCCAAGATGGACTAGCAGAAATCTACGAGCAGTACTTC
CASSQDGLAEIYEQYF
>14|NA|TRBJ1-2|TRBV7-3|NA
TGTGCCAGCAGCTTAGGGGGGACGGAGTATGGCTACACCTTC
CASSLGGTEYGYTF
>15|NA|TRBJ1-1|TRBV18|NA
TGTGCCAGCTCACCCTCTCGACCCCGCGTAACTGAAGCTTTCTTT
CASSPSRPRVTEAFF
>17|TRBD2|TRBJ2-4|TRBV5-4|NA
TGTGCCAGCAGGTCCATGGGGCGGCGGGAGGGCCCGGACATTCAGTACTTC
CASRSMGRREGPDIQYF
>15|NA|TRBJ1-1|TRBV7-2|few
TGTGCCAGCAGCCTCACCCCTTGGGGAAATACTGAAGCTTTCTTT
CASSLTPWGNTEAFF
>16|TRBD2|TRBJ2-5|TRBV27|NA
TGTGCCAGCAGTTTATTGGCGGGAGGGAGCTACAATGAGCAGTACTTC
CASSLLAGGSYNEQYF
>13|NA|TRBJ1-1|TRBV7-3|few
TGTGCCAGCAGCTCGGAGGCGTCCGCTGAAGCTTTCTTT
CASSSEASAEAFF
>13|NA|TRBJ1-2|TRBV4-3|few
TGCGCCAGCAGCCAAGATGAGGGGACTGGCTACACCTTC
CASSQDEGTGYTF
>14|TRBD2|TRBJ2-7|TRBV20-1|NA
TGCAGTGCTCCCACCGGGACTAGGAGGTACGAGCAGTACTTC
CSAPTGTRRYEQYF
>13|NA|TRBJ2-1|TRBV2|NA
TGTGCCAGCAGCTCGGAGCGGTCCAATGAGCAGTTCTTC
CASSSERSNEQFF
>14|NA|TRBJ2-1|TRBV5-6|NA
TGTGCCAGCAGCTTGTTATTGGGTGGCAATGAGCAGTTCTTC
CASSLLLGGNEQFF
>14|NA|TRBJ2-3|TRBV20-1|NA
TGCAGTGCCCCGACTACCGGAAGCACAGATACGCAGTATTTT
CSAPTTGSTDTQYF
>16|NA|TRBJ2-1|TRBV6-6|few
TGTGCCAGCAGTTACTCGTACAGTAGCTCCTACAATGAGCAGTTCTTC
CASSYSYSSSYNEQFF
>14|NA|TRBJ2-5|TRBV25-1|NA
TGTGCCAGCAGTGAATACCCAGGGATAAGGACCCAGTACTTC
CASSEYPGIRTQYF
>15|NA|TRBJ2-3|TRBV7-2|NA
TGTGCCAGCAGCTTAGCGCCCCTGGGGGCAGATACGCAGTATTTT
CASSLAPLGADTQYF
>16|TRBD1|TRBJ2-7|TRBV18|few
TGTGCCAGCTCGCTTTACCGGGACAGGGTTTCCTACGAGCAGTACTTC
CASSLYRDRVSYEQYF
>12|NA|TRBJ1-2|TRBV4-2|many
TGTGCCAGCAGCCTAAAAGGCGTGGGCTACACCTTC
CASSLKGVGYTF
>14|NA|TRBJ2-3|TRBV28|many
TGTGCCAGCAGTTTCGACCCCAGGGGAGATACGCAGTATTTT
CASSFDPRGDTQYF
>13|NA|TRBJ1-1|TRBV20-1|few
TGCAGTGCTAGACGACAGCCGAACACTGAAGCTTTCTTT
CSARRQPNTEAFF
>12|NA|TRBJ2-5|TRBV28|many
TGTGCCAGCAGTTTATCTGAGGGGACCCAGTACTTC
CASSLSEGTQYF
>13|TRBD2|TRBJ2-1|TRBV20-1|many
TGCAGTGCCCTAGCGGGAGGATTCAGTGAGCAGTTCTTC
CSALAGGFSEQFF
>17|TRBD2|TRBJ2-1|TRBV4-1|once
TGCGCCAGCAGCTCGACTAGCGGGAGTCTTGGACTGGATGAGCAGTTCTTC
CASSSTSGSLGLDEQFF
>14|NA|TRBJ1-1|TRBV7-2|few
TGTGCCAGCAGCTTAAAGGTCCGTGGGGGTGAAGCTTTCTTT
CASSLKVRGGEAFF
>16|TRBD1|TRBJ2-7|TRBV6-1|many
TGTGCCAGCAGTTTGTCGACGGGACAGTCCTCCTACGAGCAGTACTTC
CASSLSTGQSSYEQYF
>14|TRBD2|TRBJ2-1|TRBV20-1|few
TGCGGTGCTAGTAGCGGGAGCTCCTACAATGAGCAGTTCTTC
CGASSGSSYNEQFF
>15|NA|TRBJ1-1|TRBV28|NA
TGTGCCAGCAGCTTATTAGGCACCCAGAACACTGAAGCTTTCTTT
CASSLLGTQNTEAFF
>14|NA|TRBJ2-3|TRBV19|NA
TGTGCCAGTAGTGGCCGTGGGTACGCAGATACGCAGTATTTT
CASSGRGYADTQYF
>16|NA|TRBJ1-1|TRBV18|NA
TGTGCCAGCTCACCGATGGCAGGGGCCCTCGGAGGAGAAGCTTTCTTT
CASSPMAGALGGEAFF
>15|NA|TRBJ1-2|TRBV20-1|NA
TGCAGTGCTAGTATGGACAGATTGAGTGCGAATGGCTACACCTTC
CSASMDRLSANGYTF
>14|NA|TRBJ1-1|TRBV20-1|NA
TGCAGTGCTAGGGGCGCCGGGGGGTGCACTGAAGCTTTCTTT
CSARGAGGCTEAFF
>15|TRBD1|TRBJ2-3|TRBV5-4|NA
TGTGCCAGCAGCTTGGAGGGACAGAGCACAGATACGCAGTATTTT
CASSLEGQSTDTQYF
>17|NA|TRBJ2-1|TRBV12-5|NA
TGTGCTAGTGGTTTGGCGTACGGGAGAGAGGGGCCAAATGAGCAGTTCTTC
CASGLAYGREGPNEQFF
>14|NA|TRBJ2-2|TRBV4-3|NA
TGCGCCAGCAGCCAGGGGGGGGACAGCGGGGAGCTGTTTTTT
CASSQGGDSGELFF
>11|NA|TRBJ2-7|TRBV2|few
TGTGCCAGCAGTGAGATAGAGGAGCAGTACTTC
CASSEIEEQYF
>17|TRBD2|TRBJ2-5|TRBV4-3|few
TGCGCCAGCAGCCTAGGTGGGGGACTAGCGGAACAAGAGACCCAGTACTTC
CASSLGGGLAEQETQYF
>16|TRBD2|TRBJ2-3|TRBV4-2|NA
TGTGCCAGCAGCCAAGATAGGTCTAGCGGTACTTATACGCAGTATTTT
CASSQDRSSGTYTQYF
>14|NA|TRBJ2-1|TRBV6-2/TRBV6-3|many
TGTGCCAGCAGTTATCACACAGGGAACAATGAGCAGTTCTTC
CASSYHTGNNEQFF
>13|NA|TRBJ1-1|TRBV20-1|many
TGCAGTGCTGAAGACGGCAAGAACACTGAAGCTTTCTTT
CSAEDGKNTEAFF
>15|TRBD2|TRBJ2-1|TRBV4-1|NA
TGCGCCAGCAGCCAAGCACCGGGACTAGTCCATGAGCAGTTCTTC
CASSQAPGLVHEQFF
>16|NA|TRBJ2-1|TRBV27|few
TGTGCCACCAGTGATTCCCCGGGACAAGACGTACCCGAGCAGTTCTTC
CATSDSPGQDVPEQFF
>15|NA|TRBJ2-6|TRBV20-1|NA
TGCAGTGCCACCGTTACACCCTCTGGGGCCAACGTCCTGACTTTC
CSATVTPSGANVLTF
>15|NA|TRBJ2-7|TRBV4-1|few
TGCGCCAGCAGCCTCGGGACCCTAGTTATCCACGAGCAGTACTTC
CASSLGTLVIHEQYF
>16|NA|TRBJ1-5|TRBV7-2|NA
TGTGCCAGCAGTAAGGGTCCAGATAGGAGCAATCAGCCCCAGCATTTT
CASSKGPDRSNQPQHF
>15|NA|TRBJ2-1|TRBV5-4|few
TGTGCCAGCAGCTTAGGACGAGAAAGACACAATGAGCAGTTCTTC
CASSLGRERHNEQFF